The sequence of this TCR beta chain was determined in a study of beta chain features in type 1 diabetes. Overall study: Healthy donors, compared against patients, showed similar age, gender and cell yields. Study-level points and caveats: Significant though moderate, a shortening of TCRB CDR3s appeared in all four CD4+ subsets of Type 1 diabetes patients. VDJ junctions in type 1 diabetes patients carried more deletions and fewer insertions.

This clone has more than one count but fewer than ten. Its target is unknown. The whole isolated RNA underwent reverse transcription, so sequencing captured expressed TCRB transcripts. Sequenced by immunoSEQ multiplex PCR; TCRdb stores in-frame clones only, minus some. The sample has approximately 170,000 clones, around 8% seen once; the top ten hold around 0.9%. The CDR3 contains 15 residues. Germline V CDR1 and CDR2: SGDLS, YYNGEE. V trimming: 5 bases; J trimming: 3 bases; junction bases outside the gene matches: 9. This TCR was sampled from a woman in her 40s with type 1 diabetes. The chain uses TRBV9 and TRBJ1-1, with TRBD1 matching 8 bases. Input material: central memory CD4+ T cells from blood. The DNA for the CDR3 is TGTGCCAGCAGTTATAGACAGGGGACGGACACTGAAGCTTTCTTT. Translated, it gives CASSYRQGTDTEAFF. The full variable domain, in which reference TRBV9 and TRBJ1-1 provide the parts outside the CDR3, is DSGVTQTPKHLITATGQRVTLRCSPRSGDLSVYWYQQSLDQGLQFLIQYYNGEERAKGNILERFSAQQFPDLHSELNLSSLELGDSALYFCASSYRQGTDTEAFFGQGTRLTVV.